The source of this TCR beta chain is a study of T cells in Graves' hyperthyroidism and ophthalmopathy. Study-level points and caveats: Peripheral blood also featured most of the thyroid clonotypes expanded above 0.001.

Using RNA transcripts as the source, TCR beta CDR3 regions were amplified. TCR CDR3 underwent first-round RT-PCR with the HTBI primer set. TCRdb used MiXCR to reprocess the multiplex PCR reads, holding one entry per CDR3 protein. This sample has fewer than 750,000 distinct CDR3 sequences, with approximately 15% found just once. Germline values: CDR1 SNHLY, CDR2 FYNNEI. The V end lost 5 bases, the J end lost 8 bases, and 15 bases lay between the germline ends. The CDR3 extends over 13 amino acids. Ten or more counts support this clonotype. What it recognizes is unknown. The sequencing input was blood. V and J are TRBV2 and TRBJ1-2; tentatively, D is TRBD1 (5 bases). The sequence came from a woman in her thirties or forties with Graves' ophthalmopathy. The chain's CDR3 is CASSQGEVNGYTF. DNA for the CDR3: TGTGCCAGCAGTCAAGGGGAGGTAAACGGCTACACCTTC. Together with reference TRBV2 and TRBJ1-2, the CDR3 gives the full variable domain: EPEVTQTPSHQVTQMGQEVILRCVPISNHLYFYWYRQILGQKVEFLVSFYNNEISEKSEIFDDQFSVERPDGSNFTLKIRSTKLEDSAMYFCASSQGEVNGYTFGSGTRLTVV.